The 9 T cell receptor beta chains below all came from one sample that was sequenced in a study of sequential checkpoint blockade in melanoma. Repertoires were generated with immunoSEQ multiplex PCR, while TCRdb's copy carries only in-frame clones and drops some. This table has some 17,000 clones, about 80% appearing once. Treatment described: randomized to nivolumab then ipilimumab (arm A) or the reverse (arm B). Sequenced here: CD8+ T cells sorted from blood (inferred from file names), sampled from a patient given nivolumab and ipilimumab in sequence. The receptor source for this set is a human donor with melanoma.

In DNA, the CDR3 is TGTGCCAGCAGTGACCAGGGTACTAGCGATGGCTACACCTTC. Protein: CASSDQGTSDGYTF. The chain couples TRBV6-1 to TRBJ1-2; D might be TRBD1 (5 bases). The CDR3 has 14 residues. Trimming removed 3 bases at V and 6 bases at J, with 14 bases between. Germline lookup yields CDR1 MNHNS and CDR2 SASEGT.

This clone was counted a few times. The chain has TRBV28 and TRBJ2-7; D is unclear. CDR3 length equals 14 residues. Germline-derived CDR1 and CDR2 are MDHEN and SYDVKM. The ends were cut back, 6 bases at V and 3 bases at J, with 15 bases in the middle. The CDR3 DNA is TGTGCCAGCAGCCCGCCCGGAGTCCTCTACGAGCAGTACTTC. Translating gives CASSPPGVLYEQYF. The variable domain in full, completed from reference TRBV28 and TRBJ2-7, reads DVKVTQSSRYLVKRTGEKVFLECVQDMDHENMFWYRQDPGLGLRLIYFSYDVKMKEKGDIPEGYSVSREKKERFSLILESASTNQTSMYLCASSPPGVLYEQYFGPGTRLTVT.

The rearrangement joins TRBV2 to TRBJ2-7, with D perhaps matching TRBD2 (6 bases). The V gene lost 4 bases and the J gene lost 2 bases, with 15 bases spanning the gap. The CDR3 runs to 15 residues. CDR1 is SNHLY, CDR2 FYNNEI, per germline. DNA of the CDR3: TGTGCCAGCAGTGGTGGGGTAGCGGAGACCTACGAGCAGTACTTC. Translating gives CASSGGVAETYEQYF.

This rearrangement joins TRBV19 to TRBJ2-7; D may be TRBD2 (5 bases). Germline V gene data show CDR1 as LNHDA and CDR2 as SQIVND (reference sequence). V was trimmed by 5 bases and J by 7 bases, leaving 21 bases between them. This CDR3 is built from 15 residues. The CDR3 nucleotides are TGTGCCAGTAGTTCCCTGACTCCGGGAAGTGGGGAGCAGTACTTC. This sequence encodes CASSSLTPGSGEQYF.

CDR3 nucleotides: TGTGCCACTCCCAGGGGCAGATATGGCTACACCTTC. It translates to CATPRGRYGYTF. The chain joins TRBV28 to TRBJ1-2; tentatively, D is TRBD1 (6 bases). The CDR3 is 12 residues long. Germline assignment: CDR1 MDHEN and CDR2 SYDVKM. The V end lost 10 bases, the J end lost 5 bases, and 14 bases lay between the germline ends.

In its sample, this clone was seen a few times. This chain joins TRBV11-1 and TRBJ2-7, with D maybe TRBD1 (6 bases). The CDR3 runs to 15 residues. V was cut by 1 base and J by 3 bases, with 13 bases left in between. The germline gives CDR1 SGHAT, CDR2 FQDESV (reference sequence). For the CDR3, the DNA is TGTGCCAGCAGCTTAGAAGCAGGGGATCTCTACGAGCAGTACTTC. Translated: CASSLEAGDLYEQYF.

V is TRBV27 and J is TRBJ2-7, with a tentative D call TRBD1 (6 bases). This CDR3 is 13 amino acids long. Germline CDR1 MNHEY, CDR2 SMNVEV (reference sequence). The V gene lost 3 bases and the J gene lost 5 bases, with 11 bases spanning the gap. The CDR3, as DNA: TGTGCCAGCAGTTTCTCCCAGGGGAACGAGCAGTACTTC. Translation gives CASSFSQGNEQYF.

The chain links TRBV14 to TRBJ1-4; D possibly corresponds to TRBD1 (5 bases). Germline CDR1 is SGHDN and CDR2 is FVKESK. The CDR3 covers 13 residues. Deletions cut 2 bases from V and 8 bases from J, with 9 bases between. The CDR3 bases are TGTGCCAGCAGCCAACGGTCAGGGGAAAAACTGTTTTTT. It specifies CASSQRSGEKLFF. Using reference TRBV14 and TRBJ1-4 for the parts outside the CDR3, the full variable domain is EAGVTQFPSHSVIEKGQTVTLRCDPISGHDNLYWYRRVMGKEIKFLLHFVKESKQDESGMPNNRFLAERTGGTYSTLKVQPAELEDSGVYFCASSQRSGEKLFFGSGTQLSVL.

V gene TRBV30 combines with J gene TRBJ2-7, with D possibly matching TRBD2 (5 bases). Germline lookup yields CDR1 GTSNPN and CDR2 SVGIG (reference sequence). Trimming removed 3 bases at V and 7 bases at J, with 16 bases between. The CDR3 has 13 residues. Here the CDR3 reads CAWSRGSLEEQYF. Here the CDR3 DNA reads TGTGCCTGGAGCCGCGGGTCCCTCGAGGAGCAGTACTTC.